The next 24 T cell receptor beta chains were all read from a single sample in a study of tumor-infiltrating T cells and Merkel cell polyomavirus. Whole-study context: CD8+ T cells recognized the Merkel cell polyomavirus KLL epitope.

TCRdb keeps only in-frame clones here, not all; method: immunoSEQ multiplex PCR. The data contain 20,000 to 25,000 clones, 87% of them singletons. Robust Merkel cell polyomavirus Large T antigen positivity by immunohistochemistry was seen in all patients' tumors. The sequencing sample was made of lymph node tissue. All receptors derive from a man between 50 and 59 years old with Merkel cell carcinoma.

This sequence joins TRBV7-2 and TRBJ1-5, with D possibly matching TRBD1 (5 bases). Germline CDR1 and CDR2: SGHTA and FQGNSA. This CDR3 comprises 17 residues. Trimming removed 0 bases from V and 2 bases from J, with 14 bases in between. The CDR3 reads CASSLARQGGGNQPQHF. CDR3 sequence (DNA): TGTGCCAGCAGCTTAGCGCGGCAGGGCGGGGGCAATCAGCCCCAGCATTTT.

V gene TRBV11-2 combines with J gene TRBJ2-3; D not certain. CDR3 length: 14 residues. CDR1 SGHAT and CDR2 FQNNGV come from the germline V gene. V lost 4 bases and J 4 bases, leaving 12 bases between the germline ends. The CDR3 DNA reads TGTGCCAGCAGCTACCTCTTTCCAGCAGATACGCAGTATTTT. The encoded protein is CASSYLFPADTQYF.

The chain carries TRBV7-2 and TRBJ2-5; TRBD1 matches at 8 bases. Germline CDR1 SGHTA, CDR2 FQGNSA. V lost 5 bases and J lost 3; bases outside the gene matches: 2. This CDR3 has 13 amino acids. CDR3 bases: TGTGCCAGCAGCCGACAGGGGAAAGAGACCCAGTACTTC. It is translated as CASSRQGKETQYF.

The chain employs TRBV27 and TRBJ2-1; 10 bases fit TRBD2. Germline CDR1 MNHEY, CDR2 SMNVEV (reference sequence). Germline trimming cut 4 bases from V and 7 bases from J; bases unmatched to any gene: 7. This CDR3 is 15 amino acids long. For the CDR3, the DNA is TGTGCCAGCAGTTCCCCGGGACTAGCGCAAAATGAGCAGTTCTTC. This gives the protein CASSSPGLAQNEQFF.

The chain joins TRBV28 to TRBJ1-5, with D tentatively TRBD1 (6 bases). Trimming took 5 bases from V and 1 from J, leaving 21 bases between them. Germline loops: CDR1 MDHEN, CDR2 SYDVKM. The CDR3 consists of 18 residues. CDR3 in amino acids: CASSPSPTGFQSNQPQHF. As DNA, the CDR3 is TGTGCCAGCAGTCCATCCCCTACAGGGTTCCAGAGCAATCAGCCCCAGCATTTT.

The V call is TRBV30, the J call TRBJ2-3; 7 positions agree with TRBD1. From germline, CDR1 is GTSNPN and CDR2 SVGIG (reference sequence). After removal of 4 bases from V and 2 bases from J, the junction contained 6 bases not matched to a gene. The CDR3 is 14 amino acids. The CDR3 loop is CAWTGTEPTDTQYF. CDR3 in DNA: TGTGCCTGGACCGGGACAGAGCCCACAGATACGCAGTATTTT.

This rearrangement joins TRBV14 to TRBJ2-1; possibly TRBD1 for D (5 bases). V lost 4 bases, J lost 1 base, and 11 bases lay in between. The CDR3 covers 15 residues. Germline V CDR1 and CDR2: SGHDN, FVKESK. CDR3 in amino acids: CASSRVRASYNEQFF. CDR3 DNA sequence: TGTGCCAGCAGCCGGGTCAGGGCGTCCTACAATGAGCAGTTCTTC.

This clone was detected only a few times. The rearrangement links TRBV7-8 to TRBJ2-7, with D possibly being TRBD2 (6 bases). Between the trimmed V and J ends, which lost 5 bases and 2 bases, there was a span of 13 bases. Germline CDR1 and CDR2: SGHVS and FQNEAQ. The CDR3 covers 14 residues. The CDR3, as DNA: TGTGCCAGCAGCCCTAGGAGGGGAACCTACGAGCAGTACTTC. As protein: CASSPRRGTYEQYF.

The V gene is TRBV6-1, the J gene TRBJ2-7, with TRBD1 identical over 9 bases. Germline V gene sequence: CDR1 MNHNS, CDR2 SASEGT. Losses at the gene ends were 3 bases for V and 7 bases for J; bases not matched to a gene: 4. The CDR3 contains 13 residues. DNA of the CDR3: TGTGCCAGCAGTGATGCACAGGGGGCAGAGCAGTACTTC. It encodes CASSDAQGAEQYF.

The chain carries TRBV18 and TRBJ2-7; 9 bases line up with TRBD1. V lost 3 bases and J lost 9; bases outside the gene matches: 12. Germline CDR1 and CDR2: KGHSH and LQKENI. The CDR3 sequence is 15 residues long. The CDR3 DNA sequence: TGTGCCAGCTCACCTCGAAGGGACAGGGTGAATGGGCAGTACTTC. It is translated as CASSPRRDRVNGQYF.

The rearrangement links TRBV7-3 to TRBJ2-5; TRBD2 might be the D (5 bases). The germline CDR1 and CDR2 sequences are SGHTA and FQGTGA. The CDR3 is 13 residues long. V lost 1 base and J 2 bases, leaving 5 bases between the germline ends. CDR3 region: CASSLSGQETQYF. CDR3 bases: TGTGCCAGCAGCTTAAGCGGGCAAGAGACCCAGTACTTC.

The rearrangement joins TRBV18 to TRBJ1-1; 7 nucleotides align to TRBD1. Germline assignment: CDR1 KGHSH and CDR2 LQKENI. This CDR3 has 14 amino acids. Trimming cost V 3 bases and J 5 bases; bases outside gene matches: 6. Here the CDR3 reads CASSPAGGWTEAFF. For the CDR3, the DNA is TGTGCCAGCTCACCTGCAGGGGGTTGGACTGAAGCTTTCTTT.

The CDR3 here is CSASHTGRNSGNTIYF. CDR3 coding DNA: TGCAGCGCGAGCCACACGGGGAGGAACTCTGGAAACACCATATATTTT. The chain employs TRBV29-1 and TRBJ1-3; D gene uncertain. The CDR3 contains 16 residues. Germline assignment: CDR1 SQVTM and CDR2 ANQGSEA. The V gene lost 7 bases and the J gene lost 0 bases, with 19 bases spanning the gap.

This CDR3 reads CASSLRDRGLSGANVLTF. DNA of the CDR3: TGTGCCAGCAGCTTAAGGGACAGGGGCCTCTCTGGGGCCAACGTCCTGACTTTC. The V call is TRBV7-8, the J call TRBJ2-6, with TRBD1 matching over 10 bases. After removal of 2 bases from V and 0 bases from J, the junction contained 4 bases not matched to a gene. The CDR3 covers 18 residues. Germline V gene sequence: CDR1 SGHVS, CDR2 FQNEAQ.

The CDR3 coding sequence is TGTGCCAGTTTGGGGGGGGTGAGTTGGAAGGCTGAAGCTTTCTTT. This codes for CASLGGVSWKAEAFF. The chain joins TRBV19 to TRBJ1-1, with TRBD1 as a possible D gene (5 bases). From germline, CDR1 is LNHDA and CDR2 SQIVND (reference sequence). V dropped 8 bases and J dropped 6 bases, with 22 bases sitting between them. The CDR3 is 15 residues long.

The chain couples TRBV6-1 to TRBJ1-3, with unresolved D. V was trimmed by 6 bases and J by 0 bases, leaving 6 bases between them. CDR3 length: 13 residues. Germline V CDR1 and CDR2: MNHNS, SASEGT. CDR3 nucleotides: TGTGCCAGCAGCCCTACCTCTGGAAACACCATATATTTT. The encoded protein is CASSPTSGNTIYF.

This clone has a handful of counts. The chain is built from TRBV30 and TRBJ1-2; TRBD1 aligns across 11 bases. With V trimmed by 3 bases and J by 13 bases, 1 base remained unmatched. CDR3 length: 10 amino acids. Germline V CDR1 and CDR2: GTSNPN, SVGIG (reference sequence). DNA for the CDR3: TGTGCCTGGAGGGGACAGGGGGTCACCTTC. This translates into CAWRGQGVTF.

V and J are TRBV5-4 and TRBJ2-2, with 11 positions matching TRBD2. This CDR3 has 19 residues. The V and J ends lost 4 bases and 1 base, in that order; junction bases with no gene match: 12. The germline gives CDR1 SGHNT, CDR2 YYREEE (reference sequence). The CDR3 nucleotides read TGTGCCAGCAGCCAAGGGGAGGCTAGCGGGGGGTTGAACACCGGGGAGCTGTTTTTT. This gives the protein CASSQGEASGGLNTGELFF. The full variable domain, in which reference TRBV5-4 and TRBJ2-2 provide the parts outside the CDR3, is ETGVTQSPTHLIKTRGQQVTLRCSSQSGHNTVSWYQQALGQGPQFIFQYYREEENGRGNFPPRFSGLQFPNYSSELNVNALELDDSALYLCASSQGEASGGLNTGELFFGEGSRLTVL.

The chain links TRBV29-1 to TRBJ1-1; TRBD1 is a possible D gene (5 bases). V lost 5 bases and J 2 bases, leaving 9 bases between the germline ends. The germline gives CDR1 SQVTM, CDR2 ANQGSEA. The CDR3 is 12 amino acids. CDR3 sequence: CSVIQVNTEAFF. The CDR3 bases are TGCAGCGTTATACAGGTAAACACTGAAGCTTTCTTT.

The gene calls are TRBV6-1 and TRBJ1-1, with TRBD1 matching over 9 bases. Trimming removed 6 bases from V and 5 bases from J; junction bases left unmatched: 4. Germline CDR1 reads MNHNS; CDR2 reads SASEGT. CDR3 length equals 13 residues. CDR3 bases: TGTGCCAGCAGGGGGACAGGGTGGACTGAAGCTTTCTTT. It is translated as CASRGTGWTEAFF.

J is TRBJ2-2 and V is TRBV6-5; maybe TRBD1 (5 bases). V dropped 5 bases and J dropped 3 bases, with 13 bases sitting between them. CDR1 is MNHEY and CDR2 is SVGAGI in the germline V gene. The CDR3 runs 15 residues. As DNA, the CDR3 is TGTGCCAGCAGTCAGCGACAGTTACACACCGGGGAGCTGTTTTTT. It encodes CASSQRQLHTGELFF.

CDR3 bases: TGTGCCAGCAGCTTGTCCCGGGACAAAACCCGTGGAAACACCATATATTTT. Translated, it gives CASSLSRDKTRGNTIYF. This chain joins TRBV5-6 and TRBJ1-3, with D perhaps TRBD1 (6 bases). This CDR3 comprises 17 residues. Trimming pared 1 base from V and 3 bases from J, leaving 17 bases between. Germline CDR1 SGHDT, CDR2 YYEEEE.

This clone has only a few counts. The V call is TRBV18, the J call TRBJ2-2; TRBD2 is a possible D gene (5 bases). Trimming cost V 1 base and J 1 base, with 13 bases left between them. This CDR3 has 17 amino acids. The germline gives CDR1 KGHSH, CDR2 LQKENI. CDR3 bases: TGTGCCAGCTCACCACTCTGGGAGATCCTGAACACCGGGGAGCTGTTTTTT. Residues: CASSPLWEILNTGELFF.

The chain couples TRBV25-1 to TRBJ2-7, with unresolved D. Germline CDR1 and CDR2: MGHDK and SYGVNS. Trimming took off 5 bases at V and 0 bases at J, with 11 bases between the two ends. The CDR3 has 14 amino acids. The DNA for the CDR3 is TGTGCCAGCAGTTTGTCAGGCAGCTCCTACGAGCAGTACTTC. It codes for CASSLSGSSYEQYF.